The text below deals with one T cell receptor (beta chain). This study enrolled people aged about 18 to 100 from about two dozen US geographic areas. Cohorts were determined from participant-reported clinical history. This sample is drawn from a study of blood T cell repertoires in COVID-19. Background on the study: The samples span acute and convalescent COVID-19 from the United States, Italy and Spain.

Clones were sequenced by immunoSEQ multiplex PCR, and TCRdb holds only the in-frame ones, with some missing. Of about 250,000 clones listed, over 75% are singletons. There are 16 residues in the CDR3. The origin of this receptor is a woman aged 45-60 years with acute COVID-19. Sequenced sample: PBMCs or T cells enriched from blood (not recorded which). The genes are TRBV21-1 and TRBJ2-1; the table gives TRBD2 as D, unverified against the DNA. TRBV21-1 is designated a pseudogene. CDR3 DNA: TGTGCCAGCAGCAAAGCGGGACTAGCGGGACCAAATGAGCAGTTCTTC. It codes for CASSKAGLAGPNEQFF.